Shown below are 21 T cell receptor beta chains from a single sample sequenced in a study of T cell responses to AZD1222 COVID-19 vaccine. TCRdb's table, derived via immunoSEQ multiplex PCR, lists solely in-frame clones and lacks some. The sample includes more than 90,000 clones, 90% seen only once; the top ten take 1.3%. The sequenced sample was peripheral blood, obtained on day 0 of AZD1222 vaccination. All receptors derive from an adult in good health.

The chain combines TRBV12-3 or TRBV12-4 with TRBJ1-3; D unclear. V was shortened by 1 base and J by 4 bases, with 2 bases between the two germline ends. This CDR3 contains 12 residues. The CDR3 DNA reads TGTGCCAGCAGTTTAGTAGGAAACACCATATATTTT. Amino acids: CASSLVGNTIYF.

This chain joins TRBV7-9 and TRBJ1-5; D unclear. Germline CDR1 and CDR2: SEHNR and FQNEAQ (reference sequence). There are 16 residues in the CDR3. V was trimmed by 5 bases and J by 2 bases, leaving 16 bases between them. CDR3 in DNA: TGTGCCAGCAGCCTCAGAGGAGGATCGGGCAATCAGCCCCAGCATTTT. Translating it yields CASSLRGGSGNQPQHF. The full variable domain, rest sourced from reference TRBV7-9 and TRBJ1-5, is DTGVSQNPRHKITKRGQNVTFRCDPISEHNRLYWYRQTLGQGPEFLTYFQNEAQLEKSRLLSDRFSAERPKGSFSTLEIQRTEQGDSAMYLCASSLRGGSGNQPQHFGDGTRLSIL.

The chain combines TRBV28 with TRBJ1-2; maybe TRBD1 (6 bases). This CDR3 comprises 13 residues. Trimming cost V 7 bases and J 8 bases, with 17 bases left between them. Germline V gives CDR1 MDHEN, CDR2 SYDVKM. The chain's CDR3 is CASTSRGLRGYTF. For the CDR3, the DNA is TGTGCCAGCACCTCCAGGGGATTAAGGGGCTACACCTTC.

This clone has only a few counts. The J gene is TRBJ1-2, the V gene TRBV6-5, with a tentative D call TRBD1 (6 bases). CDR1 MNHEY and CDR2 SVGAGI come from the germline V gene. The CDR3 runs 16 residues. Trimming removed 0 bases at V and 2 bases at J, with 13 bases between. The CDR3 protein is CASSYSLSDRNYGYTF. Here the CDR3 DNA reads TGTGCCAGCAGTTACTCGCTTTCCGACAGGAACTATGGCTACACCTTC.

This chain links TRBV28 with TRBJ2-7, with a tentative D call TRBD1 (6 bases). Trimming cost V 1 base and J 6 bases, with 7 bases left between them. The CDR3 totals 12 residues. The V gene's germline CDR1 is MDHEN and CDR2 SYDVKM. CDR3 DNA sequence: TGTGCCAGCAGTTTATCAGGGGTCGAGCAGTACTTC. Amino acids: CASSLSGVEQYF.

The chain carries TRBV5-1 and TRBJ1-2, with D unclear. The germline V gene has CDR1 SGHRS and CDR2 YFSETQ. CDR3 length equals 16 residues. Trimming stripped 3 bases from V and 0 bases from J, with 15 bases between. CDR3 residues: CASSWPPERANYGYTF. The DNA of the CDR3 is TGCGCCAGCAGCTGGCCTCCAGAGCGAGCTAACTATGGCTACACCTTC.

Here the CDR3 DNA reads TGTGCCAGCAGCCCAGGGGGGCGGAACACTGAAGCTTTCTTT. Protein product: CASSPGGRNTEAFF. This chain uses TRBV5-4 with TRBJ1-1, with 7 bases fitting TRBD1. The CDR3 runs 14 residues. The J segment lost 1 base and the V segment lost 4 bases, leaving 4 bases of the junction unmatched. CDR1 and CDR2 from the germline V gene are SGHNT and YYREEE (reference sequence).

J is TRBJ2-7 and V is TRBV10-3, with D possibly being TRBD2 (6 bases). Germline V gene data show CDR1 as ENHRY and CDR2 as SYGVKD. V was shortened by 10 bases and J by 2 bases, with 15 bases between the two germline ends. CDR3 size: 13 residues. The CDR3 reads CASGDGRAYEQYF. The CDR3 DNA reads TGTGCCAGCGGGGACGGTCGCGCCTACGAGCAGTACTTC.

V gene TRBV11-2 combines with J gene TRBJ1-1, with 8 bases fitting TRBD1. With 4 bases clipped from V and 1 base from J, the junction kept 5 bases outside the gene matches. The CDR3 has 15 residues. Germline CDR1 SGHAT, CDR2 FQNNGV. The CDR3 DNA is TGTGCCAGCAGCTCCCGACAGGGGAGGAACACTGAAGCTTTCTTT. This encodes CASSSRQGRNTEAFF.

The table lists this clone with a count of one. CDR3 amino acids: CASGDRAYGYTF. Written as DNA, the CDR3 is TGTGCCAGCGGGGACAGGGCCTATGGCTACACCTTC. The rearrangement uses TRBV27 and TRBJ1-2; 9 bases line up with TRBD1. The CDR3 length is 12 residues. J lost 4 bases, V lost 8 bases, and 2 bases had no gene match. Germline lookup yields CDR1 MNHEY and CDR2 SMNVEV (reference sequence).

The chain is built from TRBV30 and TRBJ2-7, with D possibly matching TRBD1 (5 bases). Looked up from germline, CDR1 is GTSNPN and CDR2 is SVGIG (reference sequence). With 3 bases removed from V and 7 bases from J, the gap between germline ends came to 13 bases. The CDR3 has 12 amino acids. The CDR3 nucleotides are TGTGCCTGGAGCCCTCAGCAGGGAGAGCAGTACTTC. Translated: CAWSPQQGEQYF.

This chain connects TRBV28 to TRBJ2-2, with D perhaps TRBD1 (6 bases). The V and J ends lost 5 bases and 2 bases respectively, with 9 bases between them. From germline, CDR1 is MDHEN and CDR2 SYDVKM. This CDR3 is 14 amino acids long. CDR3 in DNA: TGTGCCAGCAGTACGACAGGAAACACCGGGGAGCTGTTTTTT. This codes for CASSTTGNTGELFF. The whole variable domain, remainder taken from reference TRBV28 and TRBJ2-2, is DVKVTQSSRYLVKRTGEKVFLECVQDMDHENMFWYRQDPGLGLRLIYFSYDVKMKEKGDIPEGYSVSREKKERFSLILESASTNQTSMYLCASSTTGNTGELFFGEGSRLTVL.

The J gene is TRBJ1-6, the V gene TRBV6-5; D unclear. V gave up 6 bases and J gave up 0 bases, with 6 bases separating them. The CDR3 totals 14 residues. Germline lookup yields CDR1 MNHEY and CDR2 SVGAGI. The CDR3 DNA is TGTGCCAGCAGCAGGAGCTCCTATAATTCACCCCTCCACTTT. Translation gives CASSRSSYNSPLHF.

The chain employs TRBV6-5 and TRBJ1-4, with D hard to call. Germline V CDR1 and CDR2: MNHEY, SVGAGI. This CDR3 region has 14 residues. Between the trimmed V and J ends, which lost 11 bases and 8 bases, there was a span of 21 bases. The CDR3 DNA reads as TGTGCCTGTAGACGGCCCGCGTCCAGCGAAAAACTGTTTTTT. Translating it yields CACRRPASSEKLFF.

The DNA for the CDR3 is TGTGCCAGTAGTACCCTAGCGGGGGGGCCTGATGAGCAGTTCTTC. Translated, it gives CASSTLAGGPDEQFF. V and J are TRBV19 and TRBJ2-1; TRBD2 matches 12 bases. V shed 4 bases and J 8 bases; nucleotides not matched to a gene: 6. The CDR3 length is 15 residues. Germline V lookup: CDR1 LNHDA, CDR2 SQIVND (reference sequence).

This rearrangement joins TRBV14 to TRBJ1-1; D is unclear. V gave up 0 bases and J gave up 3 bases, with 14 bases separating them. There are 16 residues in the CDR3. Germline V gene lookup returns CDR1 SGHDN and CDR2 FVKESK. CDR3 nucleotide sequence: TGTGCCAGCAGCCAAGATGAGTCAGTAGCGCACACTGAAGCTTTCTTT. It codes for CASSQDESVAHTEAFF. The full variable domain, its missing parts supplied by reference TRBV14 and TRBJ1-1, is EAGVTQFPSHSVIEKGQTVTLRCDPISGHDNLYWYRRVMGKEIKFLLHFVKESKQDESGMPNNRFLAERTGGTYSTLKVQPAELEDSGVYFCASSQDESVAHTEAFFGQGTRLTVV.

The J gene is TRBJ1-1, the V gene TRBV3-1 (or the pseudogene TRBV3-2); D may be TRBD1 (5 bases). The CDR3 loop spans 13 amino acids. Looked up from germline, CDR1 is LGHDT and CDR2 is YNNKEL (reference sequence). V was pared by 1 base and J by 5 bases, with 8 bases between. As DNA, the CDR3 is TGTGCCAGCAGCCAAGGTAGGGGTACTGAAGCTTTCTTT. Its protein product is CASSQGRGTEAFF.

A note on this clone: Since no conserved phenylalanine or tryptophan closes the CDR3, a read error is the likely cause. It is unclear where the CDR3 begins or ends on the DNA, so no DNA is shown, and the CDR3 is as TCRdb lists it. The chain combines TRBV7-3 with TRBJ1-1. Germline CDR1 is SGHTA and CDR2 is FQGTGA. The CDR3 is 10 amino acids long, termini counted. CDR3 region: CASSSLPGLP.

This chain connects TRBV6-5 to TRBJ1-3; D gene uncertain. Trimming stripped 3 bases from V and 1 base from J, with 7 bases between. From germline, CDR1 is MNHEY and CDR2 SVGAGI. The CDR3 is 14 residues long. The CDR3 here is CASSYRGSGNTIYF. In DNA, the CDR3 is TGTGCCAGCAGTTATCGAGGATCTGGAAACACCATATATTTT.

The V call is TRBV2, the J call TRBJ2-5; D is possibly TRBD2 (7 bases). Germline values: CDR1 SNHLY, CDR2 FYNNEI. Between the trimmed V and J ends, which lost 4 bases and 4 bases, there was a span of 13 bases. The CDR3 consists of 14 residues. CDR3: CASSGGGRSETQYF. The CDR3 DNA reads as TGTGCCAGCAGTGGGGGGGGCCGATCAGAGACCCAGTACTTC.

The chain employs TRBV5-4 and TRBJ1-2; D unclear. V lost 4 bases to trimming and J lost 4 bases, with 11 bases between them. The CDR3 loop spans 13 amino acids. Germline V gene lookup returns CDR1 SGHNT and CDR2 YYREEE (reference sequence). CDR3 nucleotide sequence: TGTGCCAGCAGCCCCGGGCCCGGCTATGGCTACACCTTC. Translating gives CASSPGPGYGYTF.